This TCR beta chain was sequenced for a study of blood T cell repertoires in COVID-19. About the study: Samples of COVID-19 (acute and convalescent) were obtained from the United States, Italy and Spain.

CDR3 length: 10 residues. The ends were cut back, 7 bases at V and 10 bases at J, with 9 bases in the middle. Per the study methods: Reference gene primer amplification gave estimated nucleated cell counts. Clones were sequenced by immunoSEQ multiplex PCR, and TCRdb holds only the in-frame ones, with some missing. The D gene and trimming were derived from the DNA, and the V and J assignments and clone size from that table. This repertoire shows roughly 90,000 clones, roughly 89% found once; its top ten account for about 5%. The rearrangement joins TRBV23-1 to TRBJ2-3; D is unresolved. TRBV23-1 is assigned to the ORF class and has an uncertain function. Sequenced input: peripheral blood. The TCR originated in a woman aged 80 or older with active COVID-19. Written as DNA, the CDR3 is TGCGCCAGCACCGACAAAGCGCAGTATTTT. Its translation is CASTDKAQYF.